Listed below are T cell receptor beta chains from one sample, sequenced in a study of blood T cells in healthy people across ages. In TCRdb, the 5' RACE reads were re-called with MiXCR into one record per CDR3 protein. The table has 750,000 to 950,000 distinct CDR3 sequences, about 53% seen once. The sample was blood. The receptors here all came from a man of 80 years or more in good health. Each CDR3 is given with its conserved first and last residue.

j_call: TRBJ1-4; v_call: TRBV6-5; cdr3_aa: CASSPGQGTTNEKLFF
j_call: TRBJ2-5; v_call: TRBV12-3/TRBV12-4; cdr3_aa: CASSQDYLQETQYF
j_call: TRBJ2-3; v_call: TRBV27; cdr3_aa: CASSTQTLLTRKHRDAYF
j_call: TRBJ2-1; v_call: TRBV20-1; cdr3_aa: CSASFRARRNEQFF
j_call: TRBJ1-6; v_call: TRBV6-1; cdr3_aa: CASRSDSDYSPLHF
j_call: TRBJ2-1; v_call: TRBV5-1; cdr3_aa: CASSSLGPSYNEQFF
j_call: TRBJ2-1; v_call: TRBV2; cdr3_aa: CASSQTGTIMPGEQFF
j_call: TRBJ2-7; v_call: TRBV7-2; cdr3_aa: CASSRSTAQYF
j_call: TRBJ1-2; v_call: TRBV6-1; cdr3_aa: CASSEVGRANYGYTF
j_call: TRBJ2-1; v_call: TRBV29-1; cdr3_aa: CSVESSPYNEQFF
j_call: TRBJ2-1; v_call: TRBV7-2; cdr3_aa: CASSPRPRSSYNEQFF
j_call: TRBJ2-7; v_call: TRBV30; cdr3_aa: CVVGVSYEQYF
j_call: TRBJ1-1; v_call: TRBV28; cdr3_aa: CASSLSTGWNTEAFF
j_call: TRBJ2-1; v_call: TRBV20-1; cdr3_aa: CSAREVYSPSYNEQFF
j_call: TRBJ1-5; v_call: TRBV6-6; cdr3_aa: CASRAVGTGNQPQHF
j_call: TRBJ2-1; v_call: TRBV20-1; cdr3_aa: CSAPDSSTGVEQFF
j_call: TRBJ2-1; v_call: TRBV7-2; cdr3_aa: CASSLTGTSGREQFF
j_call: TRBJ2-1; v_call: TRBV13; cdr3_aa: CASSIVISGNEQFF
j_call: TRBJ2-7; v_call: TRBV21-1; cdr3_aa: CASSKVGTRWGEQYF
j_call: TRBJ2-1; v_call: TRBV10-3; cdr3_aa: CAISGRAVEQFF
j_call: TRBJ2-7; v_call: TRBV9; cdr3_aa: CASSVVPGTPYEQYF
j_call: TRBJ2-1; v_call: TRBV5-1; cdr3_aa: CASSRDSGANEQFF
j_call: TRBJ1-5; v_call: TRBV27; cdr3_aa: CASSLRAGGIGNQPQHF
j_call: TRBJ2-7; v_call: TRBV5-1; cdr3_aa: CASSFDSAFYEQYF
j_call: TRBJ2-7; v_call: TRBV27; cdr3_aa: CASSSNRPEQYF
j_call: TRBJ1-4; v_call: TRBV7-9; cdr3_aa: CASSPGYADEKLFF
j_call: TRBJ2-7; v_call: TRBV7-2; cdr3_aa: CASSPRLAEAYEQYF
j_call: TRBJ2-1; v_call: TRBV10-1; cdr3_aa: CASSEGGQGPGSGQFF
j_call: TRBJ2-5; v_call: TRBV9; cdr3_aa: CASSKGLAEKETQYF
j_call: TRBJ1-2; v_call: TRBV11-1; cdr3_aa: CASSLGGRIGDYTF
j_call: TRBJ2-6; v_call: TRBV5-1; cdr3_aa: CASSLGSSSGANVLTF
j_call: TRBJ2-3; v_call: TRBV11-2; cdr3_aa: CASSFLTSGSTDTQYF
j_call: -; v_call: TRBV2; cdr3_aa: CATSEGRQGVREQYF
j_call: TRBJ2-1; v_call: TRBV7-2; cdr3_aa: CASSLGFLEQFF
j_call: TRBJ2-7; v_call: TRBV5-1; cdr3_aa: CASSSSGGSREQYF
j_call: TRBJ1-2; v_call: TRBV27; cdr3_aa: CASRTLLHRDPGYGYTF
j_call: TRBJ2-3; v_call: TRBV5-1; cdr3_aa: CASSLADLMGTDTQYF
j_call: TRBJ2-1; v_call: TRBV7-9; cdr3_aa: CASRPLGSSYNEQFF
j_call: TRBJ1-6; v_call: TRBV5-4; cdr3_aa: CASSFDPNSPLHF
j_call: TRBJ2-6; v_call: TRBV7-9; cdr3_aa: CASSQRGEGANVLTF
j_call: TRBJ2-1; v_call: TRBV7-8; cdr3_aa: CASSLGPQEQFF
j_call: TRBJ2-7; v_call: TRBV28; cdr3_aa: CASSTQGAEQYF